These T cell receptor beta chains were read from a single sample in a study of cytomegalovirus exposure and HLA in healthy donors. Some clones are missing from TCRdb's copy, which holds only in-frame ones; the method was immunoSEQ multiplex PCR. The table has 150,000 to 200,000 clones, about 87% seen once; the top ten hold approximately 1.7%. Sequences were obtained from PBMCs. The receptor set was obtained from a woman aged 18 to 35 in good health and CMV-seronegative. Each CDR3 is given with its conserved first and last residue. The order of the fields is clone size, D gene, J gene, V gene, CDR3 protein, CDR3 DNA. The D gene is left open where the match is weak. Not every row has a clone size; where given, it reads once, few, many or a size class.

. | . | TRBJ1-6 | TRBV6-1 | CASSEWVRGWSNSPLHF | TGTGCCAGCAGTGAGTGGGTGAGGGGGTGGAGTAATTCACCCCTCCACTTT
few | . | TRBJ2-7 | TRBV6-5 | CASSLSTDIAYEQYF | TGTGCCAGCTCCCTCTCCACCGACATAGCCTACGAGCAGTACTTC
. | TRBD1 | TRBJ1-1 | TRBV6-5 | CASSNDRGGTEAFF | TGTGCCAGCAGCAACGACAGGGGGGGCACTGAAGCTTTCTTT
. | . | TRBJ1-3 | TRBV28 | CASTRSVQGTLLNTIYF | TGTGCCAGCACCCGTAGTGTCCAGGGAACCCTCCTAAACACCATATATTTT
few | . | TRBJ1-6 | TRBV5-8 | CASSHPSSYNSPLHF | TGTGCCAGCAGTCACCCGAGCTCCTATAATTCACCCCTCCACTTT
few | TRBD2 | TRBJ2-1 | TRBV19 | CASSFGGGSYNEQFF | TGTGCCAGTAGCTTCGGGGGGGGCTCCTACAATGAGCAGTTCTTC
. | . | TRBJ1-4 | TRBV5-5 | CASSSRVDEKLFF | TGTGCCAGCAGCTCGCGTGTGGATGAAAAACTGTTTTTT
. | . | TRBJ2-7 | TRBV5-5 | CASSVMPGITYEQYF | TGTGCCAGCAGCGTTATGCCGGGGATAACCTACGAGCAGTACTTC
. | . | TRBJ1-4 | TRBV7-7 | CASSPGSGTNEKLFF | TGTGCTAGCAGCCCTGGGTCGGGGACTAATGAAAAACTGTTTTTT
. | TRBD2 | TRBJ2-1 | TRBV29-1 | CSVEANPGLPYNEQFF | TGCAGCGTTGAAGCAAATCCGGGACTACCCTACAATGAGCAGTTCTTC
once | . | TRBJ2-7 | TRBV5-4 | CASSLVGGASSYEQYF | TGTGCCAGCAGCTTGGTGGGGGGTGCAAGCTCCTACGAGCAGTACTTC
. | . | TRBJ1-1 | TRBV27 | CASIAWGVDTEAFF | TGTGCCAGCATCGCGTGGGGCGTCGACACTGAAGCTTTCTTT
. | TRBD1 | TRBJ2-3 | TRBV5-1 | CASSKGQLSTDTQYF | TGCGCCAGCAGCAAGGGACAGCTTAGCACAGATACGCAGTATTTT
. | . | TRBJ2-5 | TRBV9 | CASSATTGETQYF | TGTGCCAGCAGCGCCACTACTGGAGAGACCCAGTACTTC
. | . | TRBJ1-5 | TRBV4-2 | CASSHKSSGSHSNQPQHF | TGTGCCAGCAGCCATAAGTCCTCAGGCAGCCATAGCAATCAGCCCCAGCATTTT
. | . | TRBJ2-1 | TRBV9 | CASSVGTGGADEQFF | TGTGCCAGCAGCGTAGGGACCGGTGGGGCTGATGAGCAGTTCTTC
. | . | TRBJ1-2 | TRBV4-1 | CASSQDVRLYGYTF | TGCGCCAGCAGCCAAGATGTGAGGTTATATGGCTACACCTTC
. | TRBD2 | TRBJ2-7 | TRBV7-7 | CASSQTGTSGPYEQYF | TGTGCTAGCAGCCAAACCGGGACTAGCGGCCCCTACGAGCAGTACTTC
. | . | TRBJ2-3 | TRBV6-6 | CASSYSVGGLTDTQYF | TGTGCCAGCAGTTACTCGGTGGGGGGGCTCACAGATACGCAGTATTTT
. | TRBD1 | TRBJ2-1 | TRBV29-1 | CSVAGTGRNEQFF | TGCAGCGTTGCCGGGACAGGTAGAAATGAGCAGTTCTTC
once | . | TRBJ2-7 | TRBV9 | CASSARQGHEQYF | TGTGCCAGCAGCGCACGGCAGGGCCACGAGCAGTACTTC
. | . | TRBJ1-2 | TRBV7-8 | CASSLQGGSNYGYTF | TGTGCCAGCAGCCTACAGGGTGGGTCAAACTATGGCTACACCTTC
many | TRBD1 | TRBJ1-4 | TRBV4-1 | CASSRTGTVYEKLFF | TGCGCCAGCAGCCGAACCGGGACAGTCTATGAAAAACTGTTTTTT
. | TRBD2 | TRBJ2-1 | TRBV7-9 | CSSSSLAGGGNEQFF | TGTTCCAGCAGCTCACTAGCGGGGGGTGGAAATGAGCAGTTCTTC
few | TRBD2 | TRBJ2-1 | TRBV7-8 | CASSLAYVGLATYEQFF | TGTGCCAGCAGCTTAGCGTATGTGGGACTAGCGACTTATGAGCAGTTCTTC
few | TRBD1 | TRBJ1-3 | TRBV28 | CASSLDRGPPFSGNTIYF | TGTGCCAGCAGTTTAGACAGGGGGCCCCCCTTCTCTGGAAACACCATATATTTT
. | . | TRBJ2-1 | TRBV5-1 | CASSSGGRDYNEQFF | TGCGCCAGCAGCTCGGGGGGCCGGGATTACAATGAGCAGTTCTTC
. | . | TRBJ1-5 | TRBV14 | CASSQVPQGRDQPQHF | TGTGCCAGCAGCCAAGTCCCACAGGGTAGGGATCAGCCCCAGCATTTT
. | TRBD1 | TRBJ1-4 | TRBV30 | CAWSRGDRGPEKLFF | TGTGCCTGGAGTCGAGGAGACAGGGGGCCTGAAAAACTGTTTTTT
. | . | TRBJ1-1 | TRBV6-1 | CASSEHSMNTEAFF | TGTGCCAGCAGTGAGCACAGCATGAACACTGAAGCTTTCTTT
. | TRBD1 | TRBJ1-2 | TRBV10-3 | CAIMGGRQGPRVDGYTF | TGTGCCATCATGGGCGGTCGACAGGGGCCCAGGGTCGATGGCTACACCTTC
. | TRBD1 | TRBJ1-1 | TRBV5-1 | CASSISDRGQGTEAFF | TGCGCCAGCAGCATCTCGGACAGGGGGCAAGGCACTGAAGCTTTCTTT
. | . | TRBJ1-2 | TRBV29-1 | CSGSDLSEGYTF | TGCAGCGGATCCGACCTTTCGGAGGGCTACACCTTC
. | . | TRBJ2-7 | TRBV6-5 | CASGLSSGRGEQYF | TGTGCCAGCGGGTTATCCTCGGGTAGGGGCGAGCAGTACTTC
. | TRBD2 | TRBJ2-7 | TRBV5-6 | CASSYGLAGAVHEQYF | TGTGCCAGCAGCTACGGACTAGCGGGAGCGGTCCACGAGCAGTACTTC
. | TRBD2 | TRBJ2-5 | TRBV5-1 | CASSSPGGQETQYF | TGCGCCAGCAGCTCTCCGGGGGGGCAAGAGACCCAGTACTTC
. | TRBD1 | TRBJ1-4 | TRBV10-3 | CAIKGATDEKLFF | TGTGCCATCAAGGGGGCTACAGATGAAAAACTGTTTTTT
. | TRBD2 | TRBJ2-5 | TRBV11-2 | CASSLGGGGETQYF | TGTGCCAGCAGCTTAGGCGGGGGAGGGGAGACCCAGTACTTC
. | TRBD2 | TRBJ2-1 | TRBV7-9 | CASSLPPASGGDNEQFF | TGTGCCAGCAGCTTACCGCCCGCTAGCGGGGGCGACAATGAGCAGTTCTTC
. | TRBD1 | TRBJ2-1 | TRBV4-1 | CASKRTGSDEQFF | TGCGCCAGCAAGCGGACAGGATCCGATGAGCAGTTCTTC
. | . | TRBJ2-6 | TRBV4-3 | CATARSFSGANVLTF | TGCGCCACCGCCCGGAGCTTCTCTGGGGCCAACGTCCTGACTTTC
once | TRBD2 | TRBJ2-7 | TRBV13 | CASSNPSSGYYEQYF | TGTGCCAGCAGCAACCCCTCTAGCGGCTACTACGAGCAGTACTTC
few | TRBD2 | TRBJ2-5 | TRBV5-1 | CASSLFWTSGGAGAQYF | TGCGCCAGCAGCTTGTTCTGGACTAGCGGGGGGGCGGGTGCCCAGTACTTC
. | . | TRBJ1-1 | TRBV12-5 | CASGPGGPEAFF | TGTGCTAGTGGTCCCGGGGGGCCGGAAGCTTTCTTT
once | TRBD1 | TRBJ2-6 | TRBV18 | CASSPPGQGLNSGANVLTF | TGTGCCAGCTCACCTCCCGGACAGGGTCTTAACTCTGGGGCCAACGTCCTGACTTTC
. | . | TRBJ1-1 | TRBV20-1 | CSAERGPEAFF | TGCAGTGCCGAGCGGGGCCCTGAAGCTTTCTTT
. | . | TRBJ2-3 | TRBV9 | CASSPPSDTQYF | TGTGCCAGCAGCCCCCCTTCAGATACGCAGTATTTT
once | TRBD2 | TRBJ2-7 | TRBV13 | CASSLGLDYEQYF | TGTGCCAGCAGCCTAGGACTAGACTACGAGCAGTACTTC
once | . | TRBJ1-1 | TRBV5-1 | CASSLGGLNTEAFF | TGCGCCAGCAGCTTGGGAGGGTTGAACACTGAAGCTTTCTTT